This is a list of T cell receptor beta chains from one sample in a study of T-cell reconstitution after alpha-beta-depleted transplantation in children. TCRdb ran MiXCR on the PCR reads and lists one entry per CDR3 protein. The data contain hundreds of thousands of distinct CDR3 sequences, about an eighth of them singletons. The sample was PBMCs, taken before TCRalphabeta/CD19-depleted stem cell transplant. Receptor source: a girl aged 2-15 years with congenital amegakaryocytic thrombocytopenia, due to receive a stem cell transplant. The CDR3 runs from the conserved cysteine through the conserved F or W. A D gene is named only where the DNA matches it firmly. Size is omitted from some rows. Given values are once, few, many or a class for expanded clones.

>TRBJ2-2|TRBD1|TRBV20-1|many
CSAQEGQPFTGELFF
TGCAGTGCTCAAGAGGGACAGCCTTTCACCGGGGAGCTGTTTTTT
>TRBJ2-5|.|TRBV11-2|few
CASSLILGQETQYF
TGTGCCAGCAGCTTAATACTAGGCCAAGAGACCCAGTACTTC
>TRBJ2-1|TRBD2|TRBV27|.
CASSPTPSGPSYNEQFF
TGTGCCAGCAGTCCAACCCCTAGCGGGCCATCCTACAATGAGCAGTTCTTC
>TRBJ2-3|.|TRBV20-1|many
CSASEADTQYF
TGCAGTGCTAGCGAAGCAGATACGCAGTATTTT
>TRBJ1-1|.|TRBV7-8|many
CASSLAARPEAFF
TGTGCCAGCAGCTTAGCGGCGCGCCCTGAAGCTTTCTTT
>TRBJ2-3|.|TRBV27|.
CASSWGDRSTDTQYF
TGTGCCAGCAGTTGGGGGGATAGAAGCACAGATACGCAGTATTTT
>TRBJ2-1|.|TRBV29-1|many
CSVLTGFDSSYNEQFF
TGCAGCGTCCTGACCGGTTTTGACAGCTCCTACAATGAGCAGTTCTTC
>TRBJ2-5|.|TRBV20-1|many
CSARDYLETQYF
TGCAGTGCTAGAGATTATTTGGAGACCCAGTACTTC
>TRBJ2-1|.|TRBV29-1|.
CSVYGQEEGNEQFF
TGCAGCGTTTATGGACAGGAGGAGGGCAATGAGCAGTTCTTC
>TRBJ2-7|.|TRBV15|.
CATSSNDGSYEQYF
TGTGCCACCAGCTCCAACGACGGATCCTACGAGCAGTACTTC
>TRBJ2-1|.|TRBV29-1|many
CSVEADNSYNEQFF
TGCAGCGTTGAAGCGGACAACTCCTACAATGAGCAGTTCTTC
>TRBJ2-1|TRBD2|TRBV7-3|few
CASSPRGGTSSHEQFF
TGTGCCAGCAGCCCGAGGGGTGGGACTAGCAGCCATGAGCAGTTCTTC
>TRBJ1-6|.|TRBV15|few
CATSRGDPGSPLHF
TGTGCCACCAGCAGAGGGGATCCTGGTTCACCCCTCCACTTT
>TRBJ2-1|.|TRBV5-1|few
CASSSAPSGGVNEQFF
TGCGCCAGCAGCTCGGCCCCTAGTGGAGGCGTCAATGAGCAGTTCTTC
>TRBJ1-1|TRBD1|TRBV28|.
CASSSIGTGGNTEAFF
TGTGCCAGCAGCTCAATCGGGACAGGGGGGAACACTGAAGCTTTCTTT
>TRBJ1-2|TRBD1|TRBV19|.
CASRFSGTGVDGYTF
TGTGCCAGTAGGTTCTCCGGGACAGGGGTGGATGGCTACACCTTC
>TRBJ2-3|.|TRBV30|few
CAWSQLGSTQYF
TGTGCCTGGAGTCAACTGGGGTCCACGCAGTATTTT
>TRBJ1-5|.|TRBV28|.
CASNPGGLINQPQHF
TGTGCCAGCAATCCCGGGGGCTTAATCAATCAGCCCCAGCATTTT
>TRBJ1-1|TRBD1|TRBV2|few
CASSATGTTEAFF
TGTGCCAGCAGTGCGACAGGGACGACTGAAGCTTTCTTT
>TRBJ1-5|.|TRBV7-9|many
CASSRRDLEPQHF
TGTGCCAGCAGCCGCCGGGACCTCGAGCCCCAGCATTTT
>TRBJ1-6|TRBD1|TRBV20-1|many
CSAREGRQGHNSPLHF
TGCAGTGCTAGAGAGGGGAGACAGGGCCATAATTCACCCCTCCACTTT
>TRBJ1-1|.|TRBV5-1|few
CASSLSLRTEAFF
TGCGCCAGCAGCTTGTCTTTACGGACTGAAGCTTTCTTT
>TRBJ2-3|TRBD2|TRBV20-1|many
CSARAGGPDTQYF
TGCAGTGCTAGAGCGGGAGGGCCGGATACGCAGTATTTT
>TRBJ1-2|.|TRBV5-1|.
CASSLTENSIGYTF
TGCGCCAGCAGCTTGACGGAGAATTCTATAGGCTACACCTTC
>TRBJ2-1|TRBD2|TRBV20-1|.
CSAILAVYNEQFF
TGCAGTGCTATACTAGCGGTGTACAATGAGCAGTTCTTC
>TRBJ2-1|.|TRBV29-1|many
CSARGVRDEQFF
TGCAGCGCACGCGGGGTACGCGATGAGCAGTTCTTC
>TRBJ2-7|TRBD1|TRBV10-3|.
CAITLQGVSYEQYF
TGTGCCATCACCCTACAGGGGGTCAGCTACGAGCAGTACTTC
>TRBJ2-7|.|TRBV7-9|few
CASSWGEEQYF
TGTGCCAGCAGTTGGGGAGAGGAGCAGTACTTC
>TRBJ2-7|TRBD2|TRBV20-1|few
CSASGTGLAEYEQYF
TGCAGTGCTAGCGGGACGGGACTAGCGGAATACGAGCAGTACTTC
>TRBJ2-1|.|TRBV7-3|many
CASSSGPTRLNEQFF
TGTGCCAGCAGCTCGGGACCTACAAGGTTGAATGAGCAGTTCTTC
>TRBJ1-5|TRBD1|TRBV4-1|many
CASSQEGGQNQPQHF
TGCGCCAGCAGCCAAGAAGGGGGACAGAATCAGCCCCAGCATTTT
>TRBJ2-1|.|TRBV19|.
CASSWDGSSYNEQFF
TGTGCCAGTAGCTGGGACGGGAGCTCCTACAATGAGCAGTTCTTC
>TRBJ1-3|.|TRBV28|many
CASRSPLNFGAENTIYF
TGTGCCAGCAGATCCCCTCTGAATTTTGGGGCCGAAAACACCATATATTTT
>TRBJ2-5|TRBD1|TRBV12-3/TRBV12-4|many
CASSLDRWDVTQYF
TGTGCCAGCAGCCTGGACAGGTGGGATGTGACCCAGTACTTC
>TRBJ2-3|.|TRBV28|many
CASSLQFGGFADTQYF
TGTGCCAGCAGTCTCCAATTTGGGGGTTTCGCAGATACGCAGTATTTT
>TRBJ2-1|TRBD2|TRBV5-1|.
CASSLAGLGGGNEQFF
TGCGCCAGCAGCTTGGCGGGACTAGGGGGGGGCAATGAGCAGTTCTTC
>TRBJ2-1|TRBD2|TRBV5-1|many
CASSTRFDIAGVVNEQFF
TGCGCCAGCAGCACACGGTTCGATATAGCGGGAGTCGTTAATGAGCAGTTCTTC
>TRBJ2-2|.|TRBV7-2|many
CASINYRTGTGELFF
TGTGCCAGCATCAACTACCGGACTGGGACCGGGGAGCTGTTTTTT
>TRBJ2-7|TRBD2|TRBV2|.
CASSEVQTSGSIKYF
TGTGCCAGCAGTGAAGTCCAGACTAGCGGGAGTATCAAGTACTTC
>TRBJ2-5|TRBD2|TRBV5-1|many
CASSLAKTSEQETQYF
TGCGCCAGCAGCTTGGCCAAGACTAGCGAACAAGAGACCCAGTACTTC
>TRBJ2-1|TRBD2|TRBV5-1|.
CASNRGRAGDEQFF
TGCGCCAGCAACCGAGGGAGGGCCGGGGATGAGCAGTTCTTC
>TRBJ1-4|.|TRBV7-9|.
CATTKGSLGEKLFF
TGTGCCACCACAAAGGGGTCCCTTGGAGAAAAACTGTTTTTT
>TRBJ2-2|TRBD2|TRBV10-2|many
CASIPGAGMGIGELFF
TGCGCCAGCATTCCGGGAGCGGGAATGGGAATCGGGGAGCTGTTTTTT
>TRBJ1-4|.|TRBV4-2|many
CASSQEGSQTNEKLFF
TGTGCCAGCAGCCAAGAAGGATCCCAGACTAATGAAAAACTGTTTTTT
>TRBJ2-3|TRBD1|TRBV14|few
CASSQVGWDREEDTQYF
TGTGCCAGCAGCCAAGTTGGATGGGACAGGGAGGAAGATACGCAGTATTTT
>TRBJ1-1|.|TRBV7-9|.
CASSSGIRYTGAFF
TGTGCCAGCAGCTCGGGGATCAGGTACACTGGAGCTTTCTTT